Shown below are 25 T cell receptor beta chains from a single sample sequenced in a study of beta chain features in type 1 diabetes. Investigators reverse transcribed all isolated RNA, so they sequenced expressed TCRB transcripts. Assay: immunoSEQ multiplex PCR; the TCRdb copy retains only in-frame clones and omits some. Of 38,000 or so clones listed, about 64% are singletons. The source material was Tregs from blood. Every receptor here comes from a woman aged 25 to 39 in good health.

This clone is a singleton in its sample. The CDR3 region is CASSLASLAGGTDTQYF. The DNA for the CDR3 is TGTGCCAGCAGCTTGGCCAGTCTAGCGGGAGGCACAGATACGCAGTATTTT. The V call is TRBV5-8, the J call TRBJ2-3; the match to TRBD2 covers 10 bases. After removal of 0 bases from V and 1 base from J, the junction contained 5 bases not matched to a gene. Germline V lookup: CDR1 SGHTS, CDR2 YDEGEE. CDR3 length equals 17 residues.

Written as DNA, the CDR3 is TGTGCCAGCAGCCAACCGACTAGCGGGAGGGCCACAGTGGGCACAGATACGCAGTATTTT. It specifies CASSQPTSGRATVGTDTQYF. This chain joins TRBV9 and TRBJ2-3; 14 bases are shared with TRBD2. The junction had 14 bases not matched to a gene; V was cut back by 4 bases and J by 1 base. The germline V gene encodes CDR1 SGDLS and CDR2 YYNGEE. CDR3 length: 20 amino acids.

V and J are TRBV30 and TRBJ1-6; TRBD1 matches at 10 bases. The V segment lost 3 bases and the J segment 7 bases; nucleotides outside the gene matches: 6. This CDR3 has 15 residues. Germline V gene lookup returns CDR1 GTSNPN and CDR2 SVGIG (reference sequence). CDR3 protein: CAWRSGGQGNSPLHF. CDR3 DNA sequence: TGTGCCTGGAGATCGGGGGGACAGGGGAATTCACCCCTCCACTTT.

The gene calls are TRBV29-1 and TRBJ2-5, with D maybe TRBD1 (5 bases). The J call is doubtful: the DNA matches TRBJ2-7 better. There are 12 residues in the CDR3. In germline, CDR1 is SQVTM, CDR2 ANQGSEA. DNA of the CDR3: TGCAGCGTGCAGGGATTCTCCTACGAGCAGTACTTC. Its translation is CSVQGFSYEQYF.

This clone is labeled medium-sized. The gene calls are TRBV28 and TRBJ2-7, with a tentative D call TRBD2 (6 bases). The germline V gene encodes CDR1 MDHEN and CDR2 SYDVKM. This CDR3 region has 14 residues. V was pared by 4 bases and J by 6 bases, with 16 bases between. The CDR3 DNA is TGTGCCAGCAGTTCGCAGCCCTTGGGGGGCGAGCAGTACTTC. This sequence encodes CASSSQPLGGEQYF.

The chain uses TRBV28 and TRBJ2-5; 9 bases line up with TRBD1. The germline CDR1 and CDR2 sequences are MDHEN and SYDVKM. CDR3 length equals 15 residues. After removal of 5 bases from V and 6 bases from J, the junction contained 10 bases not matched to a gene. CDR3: CASSPSGTGKQTQYF. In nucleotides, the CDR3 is TGTGCCAGCAGTCCCTCCGGGACAGGGAAGCAGACCCAGTACTTC.

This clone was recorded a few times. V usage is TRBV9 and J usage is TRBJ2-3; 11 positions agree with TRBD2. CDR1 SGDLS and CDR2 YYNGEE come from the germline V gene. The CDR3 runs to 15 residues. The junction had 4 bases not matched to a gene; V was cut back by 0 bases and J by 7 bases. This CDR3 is CASSVVAGGLYTQYF. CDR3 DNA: TGTGCCAGCAGCGTAGTAGCGGGAGGGCTATATACGCAGTATTTT.

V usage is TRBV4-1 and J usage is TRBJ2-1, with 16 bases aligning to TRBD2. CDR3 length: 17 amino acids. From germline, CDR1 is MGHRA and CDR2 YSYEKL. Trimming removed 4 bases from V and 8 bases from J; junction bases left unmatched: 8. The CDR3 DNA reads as TGCGCCAGCAGCCCAGGCTTCGGGACTAGCGGGAGGGATGAGCAGTTCTTC. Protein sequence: CASSPGFGTSGRDEQFF.

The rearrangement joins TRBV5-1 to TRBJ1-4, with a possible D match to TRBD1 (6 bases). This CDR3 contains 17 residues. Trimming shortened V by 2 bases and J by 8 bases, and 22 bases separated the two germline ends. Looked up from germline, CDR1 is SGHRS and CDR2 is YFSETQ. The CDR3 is CASSLLSLTGTGEKLFF. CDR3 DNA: TGCGCCAGCAGCTTACTATCCCTGACAGGAACGGGAGAAAAACTGTTTTTT.

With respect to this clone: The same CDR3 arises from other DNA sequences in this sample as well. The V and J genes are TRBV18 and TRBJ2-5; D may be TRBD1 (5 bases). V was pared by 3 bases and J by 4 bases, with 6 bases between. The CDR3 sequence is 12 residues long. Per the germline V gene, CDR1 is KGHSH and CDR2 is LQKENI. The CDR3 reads CASSPGRETQYF. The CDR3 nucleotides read TGTGCCAGCTCACCGGGGCGAGAGACCCAGTACTTC.

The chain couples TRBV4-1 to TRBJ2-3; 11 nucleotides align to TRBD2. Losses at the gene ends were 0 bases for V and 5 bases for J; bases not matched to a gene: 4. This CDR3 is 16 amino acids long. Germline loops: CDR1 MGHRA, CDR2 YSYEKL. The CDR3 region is CASSQDAGLAGDTQYF. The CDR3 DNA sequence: TGCGCCAGCAGCCAAGATGCTGGACTAGCGGGAGATACGCAGTATTTT.

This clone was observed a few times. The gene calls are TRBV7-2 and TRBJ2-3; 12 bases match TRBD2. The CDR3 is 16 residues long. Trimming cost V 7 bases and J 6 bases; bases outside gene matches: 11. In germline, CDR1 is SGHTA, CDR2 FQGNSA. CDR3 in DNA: TGTGCCAGCACCCTTCGGCTAGCGGGAGGGGTGGATACGCAGTATTTT. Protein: CASTLRLAGGVDTQYF.

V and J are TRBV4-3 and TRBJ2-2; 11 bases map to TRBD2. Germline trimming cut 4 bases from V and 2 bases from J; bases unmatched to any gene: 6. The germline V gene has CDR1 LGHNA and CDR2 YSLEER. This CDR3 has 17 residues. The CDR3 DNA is TGCGCCAGCAGCCCTACTAGCGGGAGAGGTAACACCGGGGAGCTGTTTTTT. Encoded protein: CASSPTSGRGNTGELFF.

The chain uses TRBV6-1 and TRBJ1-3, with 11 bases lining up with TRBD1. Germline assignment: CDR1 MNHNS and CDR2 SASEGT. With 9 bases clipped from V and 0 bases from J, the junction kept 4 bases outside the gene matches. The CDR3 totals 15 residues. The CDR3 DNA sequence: TGTGCCAGTGGGACAGGGGGTTTCTCTGGAAACACCATATATTTT. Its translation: CASGTGGFSGNTIYF.

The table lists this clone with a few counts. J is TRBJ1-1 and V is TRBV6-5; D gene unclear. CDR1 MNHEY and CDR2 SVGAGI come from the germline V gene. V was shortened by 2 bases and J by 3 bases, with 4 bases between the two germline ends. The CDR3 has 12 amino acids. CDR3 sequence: CASSYTHTEAFF. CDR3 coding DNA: TGTGCCAGCAGTTACACACACACTGAAGCTTTCTTT.

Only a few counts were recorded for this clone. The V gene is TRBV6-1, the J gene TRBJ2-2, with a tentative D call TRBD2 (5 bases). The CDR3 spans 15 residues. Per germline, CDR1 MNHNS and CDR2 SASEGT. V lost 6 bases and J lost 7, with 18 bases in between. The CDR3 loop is CASREDPLIGGELFF. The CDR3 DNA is TGTGCCAGCAGGGAGGATCCCTTGATCGGCGGGGAGCTGTTTTTT.

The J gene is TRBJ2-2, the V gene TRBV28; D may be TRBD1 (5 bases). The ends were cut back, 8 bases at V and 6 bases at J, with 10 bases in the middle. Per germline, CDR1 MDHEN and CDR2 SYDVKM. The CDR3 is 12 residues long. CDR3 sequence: CASGGASGELFF. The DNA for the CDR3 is TGTGCCAGCGGTGGGGCGTCCGGGGAGCTGTTTTTT.

Here the CDR3 DNA reads TGTGCCAGCTCATCTTCGACACCCGACTCTGGAAACACCATATATTTT. This encodes CASSSSTPDSGNTIYF. The chain links TRBV18 to TRBJ1-3; D is unresolved. CDR3 length: 16 amino acids. Deletions cut 5 bases from V and 0 bases from J, with 14 bases between. Per germline, CDR1 KGHSH and CDR2 LQKENI.

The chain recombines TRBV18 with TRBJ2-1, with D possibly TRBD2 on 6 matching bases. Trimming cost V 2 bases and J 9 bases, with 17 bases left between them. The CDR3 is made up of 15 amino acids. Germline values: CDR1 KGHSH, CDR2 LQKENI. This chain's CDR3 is CASSPGGPSILEQFF. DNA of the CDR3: TGTGCCAGCTCACCAGGAGGGCCCTCTATCCTTGAGCAGTTCTTC.

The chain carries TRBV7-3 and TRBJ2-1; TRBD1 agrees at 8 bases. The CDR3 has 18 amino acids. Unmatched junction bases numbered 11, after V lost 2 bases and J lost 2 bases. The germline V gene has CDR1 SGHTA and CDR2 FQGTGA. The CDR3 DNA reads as TGTGCCAGCAGCTTAGGCATGACAGGGGTCCTCCCCTACAATGAGCAGTTCTTC. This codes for CASSLGMTGVLPYNEQFF.

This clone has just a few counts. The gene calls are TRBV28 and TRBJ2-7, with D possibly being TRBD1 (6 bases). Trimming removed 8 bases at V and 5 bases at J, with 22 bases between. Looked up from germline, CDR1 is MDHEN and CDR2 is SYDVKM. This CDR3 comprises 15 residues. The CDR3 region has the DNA TGTGCCAGCGATAGACCCGGCAGGGGCGGTGACGAGCAGTACTTC. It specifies CASDRPGRGGDEQYF.

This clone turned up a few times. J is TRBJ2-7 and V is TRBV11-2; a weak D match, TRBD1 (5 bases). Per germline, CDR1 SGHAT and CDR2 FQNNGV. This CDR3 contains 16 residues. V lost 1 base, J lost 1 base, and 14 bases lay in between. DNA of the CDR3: TGTGCCAGCAGCTTAGGTATCACAGGCCCTTCCTACGAGCAGTACTTC. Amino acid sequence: CASSLGITGPSYEQYF.

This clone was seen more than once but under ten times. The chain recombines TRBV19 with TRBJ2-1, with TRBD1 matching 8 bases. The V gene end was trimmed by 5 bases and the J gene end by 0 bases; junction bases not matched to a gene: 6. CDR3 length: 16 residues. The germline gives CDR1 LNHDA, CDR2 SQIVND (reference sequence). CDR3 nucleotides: TGTGCCAGTAGTCCAACAGGGGGTAGCTCCTACAATGAGCAGTTCTTC. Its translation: CASSPTGGSSYNEQFF.

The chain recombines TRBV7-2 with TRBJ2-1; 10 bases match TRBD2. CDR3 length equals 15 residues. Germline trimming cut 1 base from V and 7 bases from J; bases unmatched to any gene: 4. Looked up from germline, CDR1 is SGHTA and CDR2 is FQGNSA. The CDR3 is CASSLGTSGTNEQFF. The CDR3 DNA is TGTGCCAGCAGCTTAGGGACTAGCGGCACGAATGAGCAGTTCTTC.

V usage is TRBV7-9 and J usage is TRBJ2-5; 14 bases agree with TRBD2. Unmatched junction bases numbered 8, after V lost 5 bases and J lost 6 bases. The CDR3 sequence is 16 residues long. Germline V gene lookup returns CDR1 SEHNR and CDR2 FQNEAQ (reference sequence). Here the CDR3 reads CASSHQTSGRAKTQYF. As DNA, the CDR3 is TGTGCCAGCAGCCACCAGACTAGCGGGAGGGCCAAGACCCAGTACTTC.